This T cell receptor beta chain originates from a study of vaccination and CD4 T cells after COVID-19. Comment on this clonotype: Its antigen is not known.

This CDR3 contains 13 residues. CDR1 and CDR2 from the germline V gene are MRHNA and SNTAGT. V lost 6 bases to trimming and J lost 6 bases; unmatched junction nucleotides: 6. Sequenced with the Oncomine TCR Beta short-read assay was DNA taken from cultured CD4+ T cells. Via MiXCR, TCRdb re-called the PCR reads, giving one row per CDR3 protein. This table holds thousands of distinct CDR3 sequences, 16% found once. Described treatment: 10-day PBMC culture with coronavirus spike peptide pools or control peptides (ViraFEST assay). ViraFEST used peptide pools to expand antigen-specific T cells before TCR sequencing.

This rearrangement joins TRBV6-4 to TRBJ2-3; 7 bases fit TRBD2. The receptor's source is a human donor who had recovered from COVID-19. Sequencing input: CD4+ T cells from blood, cultured in vitro. As DNA, the CDR3 is TGTGCCAGCAGCGACGGACTAGGGGATACGCAGTATTTT. Amino acids: CASSDGLGDTQYF.